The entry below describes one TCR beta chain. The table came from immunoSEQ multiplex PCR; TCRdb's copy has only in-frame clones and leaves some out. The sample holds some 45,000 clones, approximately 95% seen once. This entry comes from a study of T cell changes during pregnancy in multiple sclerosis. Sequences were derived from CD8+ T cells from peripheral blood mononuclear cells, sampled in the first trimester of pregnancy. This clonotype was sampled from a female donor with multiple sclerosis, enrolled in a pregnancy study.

Here the CDR3 reads CASRSIAGGNEQYF. CDR3 bases: TGTGCCAGCAGGTCTATAGCGGGAGGAAACGAGCAGTACTTC. J is TRBJ2-5 and V is TRBV27, with TRBD2 matching 10 bases. The J call may be incorrect, as the DNA end agrees better with TRBJ2-7. Germline CDR1 MNHEY, CDR2 SMNVEV (reference sequence). The CDR3 is 14 residues long.